This TCR beta chain was identified during a study of patients and donors after allogeneic stem cell transplantation (TCRdb year 2020). This clonotype was observed at least ten times. This receptor's antigen is unknown. No base quality values were provided; no much bigger clone lies one nucleotide off. From its cysteine to its phenylalanine, the CDR3 spans 16 amino acids. Of the read, only the CDR3 DNA is kept; its 48 bases are in frame from base 1. V is clipped by 3 bases and J by 1 base, and the sequence between their germline boundaries is 16 bases long. CDR1 and CDR2 are read off the germline V gene (reference sequence) as DFQATT and SNEGSKA. Libraries were prepared through RT-PCR. TCRdb records NextSeq 550 as the sequencer. Using fastp at Q25 and MiXCR, TCRdb reprocessed the public reads and kept productive beta chains. Rows are combined by CDR3 protein, so each entry shows the most common genes and DNA. For this sample there are about 960,000 distinct CDR3 sequences; 18% appear just once. The ten largest clones add up to 6% of the sample.

The source material was blood, either unsorted or a sorted T cell fraction (not recorded which). Recombination linked TRBV20-1 to TRBJ2-4; TRBD1 is possibly the D segment (6 matching bases). The clonotype comes from a human donor who was either an allogeneic HSCT recipient or a stem cell or donor lymphocyte infusion donor (not recorded which). It is not recorded whose cells these are; they may come from a transplant donor. The DNA sequence is as follows: TGCAGTGCTAGTAGAGACAGGCTTGGGGCCAAAAACATTCAGTACTTC. Translated, it gives CSASRDRLGAKNIQYF.